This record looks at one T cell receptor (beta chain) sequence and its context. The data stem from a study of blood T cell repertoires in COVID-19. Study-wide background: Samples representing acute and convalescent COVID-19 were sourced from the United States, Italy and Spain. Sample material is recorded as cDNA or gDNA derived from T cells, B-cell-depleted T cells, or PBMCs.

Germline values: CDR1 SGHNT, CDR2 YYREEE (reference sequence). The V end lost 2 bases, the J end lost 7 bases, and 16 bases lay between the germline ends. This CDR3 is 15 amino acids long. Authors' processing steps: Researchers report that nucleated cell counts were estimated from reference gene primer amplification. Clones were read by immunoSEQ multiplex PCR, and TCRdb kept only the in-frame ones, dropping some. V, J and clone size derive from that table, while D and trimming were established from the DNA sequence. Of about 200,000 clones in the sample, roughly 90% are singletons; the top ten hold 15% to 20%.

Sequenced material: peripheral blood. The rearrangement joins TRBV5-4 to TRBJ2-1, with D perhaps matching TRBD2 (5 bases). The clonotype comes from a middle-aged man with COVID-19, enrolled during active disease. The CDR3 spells CASSFQTRRENEQFF. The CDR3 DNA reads TGTGCCAGCAGCTTCCAAACTAGACGCGAGAATGAGCAGTTCTTC.